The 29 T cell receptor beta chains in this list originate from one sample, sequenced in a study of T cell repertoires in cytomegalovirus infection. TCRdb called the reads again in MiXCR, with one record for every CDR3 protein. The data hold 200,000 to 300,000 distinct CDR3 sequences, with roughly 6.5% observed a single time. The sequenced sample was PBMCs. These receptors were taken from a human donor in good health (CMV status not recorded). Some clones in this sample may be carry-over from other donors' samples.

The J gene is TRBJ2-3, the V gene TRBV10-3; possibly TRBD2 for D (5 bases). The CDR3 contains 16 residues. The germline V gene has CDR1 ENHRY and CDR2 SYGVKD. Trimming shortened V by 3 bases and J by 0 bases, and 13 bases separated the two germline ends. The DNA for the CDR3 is TGTGCCATCAGTGACGTCGGGATCGCTAGCACAGATACGCAGTATTTT. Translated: CAISDVGIASTDTQYF.

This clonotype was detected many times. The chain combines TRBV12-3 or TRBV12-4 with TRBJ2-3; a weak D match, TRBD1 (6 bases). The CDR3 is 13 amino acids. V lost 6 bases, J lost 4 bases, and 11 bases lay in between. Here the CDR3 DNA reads TGTGCCAGCAGCAAACAGGGTGCAGATACGCAGTATTTT. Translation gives CASSKQGADTQYF.

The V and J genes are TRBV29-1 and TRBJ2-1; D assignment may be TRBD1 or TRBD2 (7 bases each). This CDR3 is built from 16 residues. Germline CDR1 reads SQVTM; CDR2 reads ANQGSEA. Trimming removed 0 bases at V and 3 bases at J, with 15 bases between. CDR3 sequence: CSVEDPDREGYNEQFF. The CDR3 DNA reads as TGCAGCGTTGAAGATCCCGACAGGGAGGGCTACAATGAGCAGTTCTTC.

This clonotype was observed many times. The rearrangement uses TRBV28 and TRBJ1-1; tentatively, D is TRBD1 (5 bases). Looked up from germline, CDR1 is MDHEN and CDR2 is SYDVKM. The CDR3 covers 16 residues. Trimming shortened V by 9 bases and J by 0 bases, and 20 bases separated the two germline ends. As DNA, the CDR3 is TGTGCCAGTAACTATGCGGGGCAGCGCATGAACACTGAAGCTTTCTTT. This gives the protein CASNYAGQRMNTEAFF.

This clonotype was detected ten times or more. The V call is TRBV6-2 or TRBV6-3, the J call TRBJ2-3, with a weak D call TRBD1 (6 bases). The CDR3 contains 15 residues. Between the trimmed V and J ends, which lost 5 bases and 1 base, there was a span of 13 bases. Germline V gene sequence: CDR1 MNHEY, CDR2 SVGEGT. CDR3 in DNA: TGTGCCAGCAGTCTTGCGACAGGAGGCACAGATACGCAGTATTTT. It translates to CASSLATGGTDTQYF.

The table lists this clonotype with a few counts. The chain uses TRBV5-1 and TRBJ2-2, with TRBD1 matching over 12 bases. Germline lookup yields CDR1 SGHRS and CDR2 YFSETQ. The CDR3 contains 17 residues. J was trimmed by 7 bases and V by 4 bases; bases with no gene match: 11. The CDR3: CASSGQGQGAIGGELFF. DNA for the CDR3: TGCGCCAGCAGCGGCCAGGGACAGGGGGCCATTGGCGGGGAGCTGTTTTTT.

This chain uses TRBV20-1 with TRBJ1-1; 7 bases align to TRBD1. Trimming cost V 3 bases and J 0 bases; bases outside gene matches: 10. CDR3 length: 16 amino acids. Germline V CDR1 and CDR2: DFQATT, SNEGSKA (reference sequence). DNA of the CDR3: TGCAGTGCTAGGCCCCCTCGACAGGGAGTGAACACTGAAGCTTTCTTT. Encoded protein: CSARPPRQGVNTEAFF.

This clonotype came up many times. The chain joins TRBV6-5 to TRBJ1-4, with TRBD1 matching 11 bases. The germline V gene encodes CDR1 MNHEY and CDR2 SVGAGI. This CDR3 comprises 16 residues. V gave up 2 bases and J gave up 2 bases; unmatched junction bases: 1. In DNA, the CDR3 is TGTGCCAGCAGTTACGGGACAGGGGGTACTAATGAAAAACTGTTTTTT. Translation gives CASSYGTGGTNEKLFF.

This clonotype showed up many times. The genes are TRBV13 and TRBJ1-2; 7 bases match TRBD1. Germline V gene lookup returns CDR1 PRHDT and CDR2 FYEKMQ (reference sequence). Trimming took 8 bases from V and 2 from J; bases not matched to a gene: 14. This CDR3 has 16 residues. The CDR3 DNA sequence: TGTGCCAGCGGCGGGAGGGGACAGCCACCGAACTATGGCTACACCTTC. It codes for CASGGRGQPPNYGYTF.

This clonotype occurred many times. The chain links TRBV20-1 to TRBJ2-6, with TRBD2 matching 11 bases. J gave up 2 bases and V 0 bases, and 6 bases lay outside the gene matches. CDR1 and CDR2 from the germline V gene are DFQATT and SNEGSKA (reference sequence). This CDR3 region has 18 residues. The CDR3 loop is CSARDPISGGAGANVLTF. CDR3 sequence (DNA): TGCAGTGCTAGAGATCCGATTAGCGGGGGGGCTGGGGCCAACGTCCTGACTTTC.

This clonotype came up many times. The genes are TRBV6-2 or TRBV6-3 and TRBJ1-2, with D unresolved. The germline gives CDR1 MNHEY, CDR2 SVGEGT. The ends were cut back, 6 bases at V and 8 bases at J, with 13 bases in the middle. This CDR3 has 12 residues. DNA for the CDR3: TGTGCCAGCAGCTTCACCAGTGCGGGCTACACCTTC. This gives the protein CASSFTSAGYTF.

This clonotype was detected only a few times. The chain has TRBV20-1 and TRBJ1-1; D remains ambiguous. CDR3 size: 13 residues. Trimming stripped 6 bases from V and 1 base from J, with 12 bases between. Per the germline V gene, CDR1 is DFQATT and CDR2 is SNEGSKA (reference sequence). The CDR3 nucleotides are TGCAGTGCCCCCCCTCGCAGGAACACTGAAGCTTTCTTT. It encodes CSAPPRRNTEAFF.

The CDR3: CASSLSGGGLSEQYF. In nucleotides, the CDR3 is TGTGCCAGCAGTTTATCTGGGGGGGGCCTTTCGGAGCAGTACTTC. The chain is built from TRBV28 and TRBJ2-7; D might be TRBD2 (7 bases). This CDR3 is built from 15 residues. Germline assignment: CDR1 MDHEN and CDR2 SYDVKM. Trimming pared 1 base from V and 7 bases from J, leaving 17 bases between.

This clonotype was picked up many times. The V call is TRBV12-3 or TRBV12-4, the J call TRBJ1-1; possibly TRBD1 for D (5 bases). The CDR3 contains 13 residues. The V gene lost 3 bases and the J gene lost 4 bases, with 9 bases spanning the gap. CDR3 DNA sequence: TGTGCCAGCAGTTTTAGTGGGGCCACTGAAGCTTTCTTT. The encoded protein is CASSFSGATEAFF.

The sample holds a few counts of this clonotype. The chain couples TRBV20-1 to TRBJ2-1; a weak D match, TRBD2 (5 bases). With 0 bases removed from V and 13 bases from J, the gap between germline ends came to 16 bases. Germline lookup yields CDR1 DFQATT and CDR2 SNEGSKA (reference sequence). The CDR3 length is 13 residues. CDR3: CSARDTPPGSQFF. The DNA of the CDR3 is TGCAGTGCTAGAGATACCCCCCCGGGAAGTCAGTTCTTC.

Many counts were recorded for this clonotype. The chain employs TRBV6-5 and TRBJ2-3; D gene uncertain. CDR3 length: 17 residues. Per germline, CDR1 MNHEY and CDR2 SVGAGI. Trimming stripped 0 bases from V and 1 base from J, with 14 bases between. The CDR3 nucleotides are TGTGCCAGCAGTTACTCTGGATCCTGGCTCCGCACAGATACGCAGTATTTT. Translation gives CASSYSGSWLRTDTQYF.

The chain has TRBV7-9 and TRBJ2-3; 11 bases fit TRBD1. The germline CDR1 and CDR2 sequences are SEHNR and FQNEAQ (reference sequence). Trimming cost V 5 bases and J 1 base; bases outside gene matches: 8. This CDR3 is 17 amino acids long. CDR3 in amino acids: CASSRRGQGAGTDTQYF. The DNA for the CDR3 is TGTGCCAGCAGCAGACGCGGACAGGGGGCAGGCACAGATACGCAGTATTTT.

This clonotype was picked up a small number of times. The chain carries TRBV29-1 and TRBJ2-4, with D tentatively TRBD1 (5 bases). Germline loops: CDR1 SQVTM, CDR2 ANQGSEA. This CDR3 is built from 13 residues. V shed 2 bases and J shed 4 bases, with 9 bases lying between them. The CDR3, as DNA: TGCAGCGTTGAATGGCAGGGAAAAAACATTCAGTACTTC. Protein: CSVEWQGKNIQYF. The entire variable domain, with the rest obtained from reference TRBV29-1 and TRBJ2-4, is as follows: SAVISQKPSRDICQRGTSLTIQCQVDSQVTMMFWYRQQPGQSLTLIATANQGSEATYESGFVIDKFPISRPNLTFSTLTVSNMSPEDSSIYLCSVEWQGKNIQYFGAGTRLSVL.

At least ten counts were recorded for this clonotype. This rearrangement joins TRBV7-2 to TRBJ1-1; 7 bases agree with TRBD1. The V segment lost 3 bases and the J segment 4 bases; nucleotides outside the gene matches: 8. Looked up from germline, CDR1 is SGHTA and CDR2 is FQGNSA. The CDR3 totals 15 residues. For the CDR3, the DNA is TGTGCCAGCAGCTTCCAGGGGGGGTTAGGCACTGAAGCTTTCTTT. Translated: CASSFQGGLGTEAFF.

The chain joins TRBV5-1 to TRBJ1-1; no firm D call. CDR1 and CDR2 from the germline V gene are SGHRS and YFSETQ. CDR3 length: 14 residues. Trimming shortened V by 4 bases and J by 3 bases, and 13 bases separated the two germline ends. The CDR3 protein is CASSPLGGDTEAFF. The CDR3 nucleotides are TGCGCCAGCAGCCCCCTGGGCGGGGACACTGAAGCTTTCTTT.

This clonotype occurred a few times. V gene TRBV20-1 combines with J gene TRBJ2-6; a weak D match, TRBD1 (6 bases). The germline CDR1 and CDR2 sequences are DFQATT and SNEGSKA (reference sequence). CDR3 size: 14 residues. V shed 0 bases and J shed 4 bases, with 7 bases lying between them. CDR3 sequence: CSAREGAGANVLTF. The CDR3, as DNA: TGCAGTGCTAGAGAGGGGGCCGGGGCCAACGTCCTGACTTTC.

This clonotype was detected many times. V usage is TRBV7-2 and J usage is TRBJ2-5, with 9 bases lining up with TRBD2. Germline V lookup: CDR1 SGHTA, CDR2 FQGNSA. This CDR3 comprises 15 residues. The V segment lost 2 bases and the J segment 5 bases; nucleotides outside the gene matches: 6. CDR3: CASSLFGGGGETQYF. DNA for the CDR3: TGTGCCAGCAGCTTATTCGGCGGGGGGGGGGAGACCCAGTACTTC.

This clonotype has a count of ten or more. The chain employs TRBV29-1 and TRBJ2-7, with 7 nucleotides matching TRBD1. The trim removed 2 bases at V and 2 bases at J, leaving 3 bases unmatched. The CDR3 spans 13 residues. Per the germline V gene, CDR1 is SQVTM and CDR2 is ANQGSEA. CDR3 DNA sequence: TGCAGCGTTGAACCTACAGGGGCCTACGAGCAGTACTTC. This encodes CSVEPTGAYEQYF.

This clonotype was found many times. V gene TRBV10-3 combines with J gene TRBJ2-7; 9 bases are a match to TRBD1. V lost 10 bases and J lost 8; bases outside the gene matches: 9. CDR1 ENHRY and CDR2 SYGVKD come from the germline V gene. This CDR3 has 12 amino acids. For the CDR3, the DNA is TGTGCCACCGGACCGGACAGGGGACAGCAGTACTTC. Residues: CATGPDRGQQYF.

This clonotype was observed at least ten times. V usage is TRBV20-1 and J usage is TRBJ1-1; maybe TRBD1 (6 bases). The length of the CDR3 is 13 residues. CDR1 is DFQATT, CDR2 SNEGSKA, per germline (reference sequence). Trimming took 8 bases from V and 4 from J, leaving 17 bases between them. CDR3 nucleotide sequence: TGCAGTTTCGGGGGGGGGCGGGTCACTGAAGCTTTCTTT. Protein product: CSFGGGRVTEAFF.

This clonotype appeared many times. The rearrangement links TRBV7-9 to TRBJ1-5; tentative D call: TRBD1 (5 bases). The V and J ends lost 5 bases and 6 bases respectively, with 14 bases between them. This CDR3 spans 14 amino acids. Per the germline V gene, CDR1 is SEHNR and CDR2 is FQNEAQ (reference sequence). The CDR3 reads CASSLGGVGQPQHF. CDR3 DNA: TGTGCCAGCAGCCTTGGAGGGGTGGGTCAGCCCCAGCATTTT.

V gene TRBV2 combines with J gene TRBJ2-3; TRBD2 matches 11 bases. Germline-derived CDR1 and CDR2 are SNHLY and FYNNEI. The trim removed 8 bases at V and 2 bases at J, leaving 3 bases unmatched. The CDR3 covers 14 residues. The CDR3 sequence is CASWGLADTDTQYF. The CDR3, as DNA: TGTGCCAGCTGGGGACTAGCGGACACAGATACGCAGTATTTT.

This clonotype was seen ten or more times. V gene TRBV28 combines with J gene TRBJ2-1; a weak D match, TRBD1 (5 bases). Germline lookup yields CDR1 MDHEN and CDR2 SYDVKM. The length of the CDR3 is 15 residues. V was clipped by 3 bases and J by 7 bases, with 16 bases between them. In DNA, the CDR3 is TGTGCCAGCAGTTTTCCTGACAGACTCGGGAATGAGCAGTTCTTC. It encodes CASSFPDRLGNEQFF.

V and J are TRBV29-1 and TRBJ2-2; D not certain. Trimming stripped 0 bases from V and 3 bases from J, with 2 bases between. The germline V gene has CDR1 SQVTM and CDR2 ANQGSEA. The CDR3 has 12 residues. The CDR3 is CSVEEHTGELFF. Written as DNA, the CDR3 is TGCAGCGTTGAAGAACACACCGGGGAGCTGTTTTTT.